This T cell receptor (beta chain) was recorded in a study of blood T cell repertoires in COVID-19 (dated by TCRdb to 2019 to 2021). A note on the overall study: Collaborator samples came from the United States, Italy and Spain and covered acute and convalescent phases of COVID-19. The prospective study material was composed of cDNA or gDNA derived from T cells, B-cell-depleted T cells, or PBMCs. Samples came from the ongoing ImmuneRACE study (first 160 participants) plus 1,254 subjects from 6 global collaborators. Where HLA class I and class II types were available, the types were taken from metadata supplied by the sample provider, not from assay-based typing. A de-identified subject ID, COVID-19 status, age in years and sex were almost always included in the sample metadata. The repertoires were released in a freely available public database meant as a resource for research on the immune response to SARS-CoV-2. The dataset comprised deeply sampled blood TCRbeta repertoires from subjects exposed to, actively infected with, or recovered from COVID-19. General study outcomes and caveats: How much clinical and demographic metadata was included differed by source and by participant, and the metadata was provided uncurated.

TCRbeta CDR3 regions were amplified from genomic DNA by means of the immunoSEQ Assay, a bias-controlled multiplex PCR. The authors' analysis ran thus. Within the assay, amplification of reference gene primers was used to estimate how many nucleated cells each sample contained. To quantify the absolute abundance of each unique TCRbeta CDR3 rearrangement, sequence reads were collapsed and filtered. For each sample, productive Simpson clonality was calculated as the square root of Simpson's diversity index over productive rearrangements. Not all clones reach the TCRdb copy of this immuneACCESS table, which keeps in-frame sequences only. Checked studies attribute under half of the gap to unresolved V genes and leave the rest unexplained. That table supplies the V and J calls and clone size; D and trimming were determined from the DNA. The sample profile shows a few hundred thousand clones; about 80% of them were found once. Around 3.4% of the sample is taken by the ten largest.

Collaborating institutions collected whole blood in K2EDTA tubes following their own protocols. For TCRbeta analysis, collaborators shipped samples as frozen whole blood, isolated PBMCs, or DNA extracted from either of those sample types. This clone was observed once. It has no known antigen specificity. No much larger clone exists at a distance of one base, and base qualities are not known. Including cysteine and phenylalanine, the CDR3 has 14 amino acids. Just the 42-base CDR3 DNA is kept, in frame starting at base 1. CDR1 and CDR2 are read off the germline V gene as SGHAT and FQNNGV. V lost 5 bases and J lost 7 bases, and the count of bases not matched to a germline gene is 8.

The rearranged segments are TRBV11-2 and TRBJ2-3; TRBD2 fits 8 bases in the junction. Sequences were obtained from peripheral blood. The origin of this receptor is a woman at least 80 years old with acute or convalescent COVID-19. CDR3 reads: CASSPGLAGNTQYF. The sequence in DNA is TGTGCCAGCAGCCCTGGACTAGCCGGCAATACGCAGTATTTT.